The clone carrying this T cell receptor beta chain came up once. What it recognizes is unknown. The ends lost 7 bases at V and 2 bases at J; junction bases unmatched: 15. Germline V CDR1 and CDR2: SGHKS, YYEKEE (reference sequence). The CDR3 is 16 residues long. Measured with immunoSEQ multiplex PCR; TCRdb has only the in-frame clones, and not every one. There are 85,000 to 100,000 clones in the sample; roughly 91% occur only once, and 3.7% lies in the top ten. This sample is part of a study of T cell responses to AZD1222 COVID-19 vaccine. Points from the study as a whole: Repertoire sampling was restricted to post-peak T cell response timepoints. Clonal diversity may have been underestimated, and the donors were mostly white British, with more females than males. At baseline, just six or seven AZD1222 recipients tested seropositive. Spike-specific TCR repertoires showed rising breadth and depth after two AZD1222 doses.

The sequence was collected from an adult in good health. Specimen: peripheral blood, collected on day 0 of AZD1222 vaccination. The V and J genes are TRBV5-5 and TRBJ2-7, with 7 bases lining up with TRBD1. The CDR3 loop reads CASEHDTGTAPYEQYF. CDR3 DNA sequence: TGTGCCAGCGAACACGACACCGGGACAGCTCCCTACGAGCAGTACTTC.